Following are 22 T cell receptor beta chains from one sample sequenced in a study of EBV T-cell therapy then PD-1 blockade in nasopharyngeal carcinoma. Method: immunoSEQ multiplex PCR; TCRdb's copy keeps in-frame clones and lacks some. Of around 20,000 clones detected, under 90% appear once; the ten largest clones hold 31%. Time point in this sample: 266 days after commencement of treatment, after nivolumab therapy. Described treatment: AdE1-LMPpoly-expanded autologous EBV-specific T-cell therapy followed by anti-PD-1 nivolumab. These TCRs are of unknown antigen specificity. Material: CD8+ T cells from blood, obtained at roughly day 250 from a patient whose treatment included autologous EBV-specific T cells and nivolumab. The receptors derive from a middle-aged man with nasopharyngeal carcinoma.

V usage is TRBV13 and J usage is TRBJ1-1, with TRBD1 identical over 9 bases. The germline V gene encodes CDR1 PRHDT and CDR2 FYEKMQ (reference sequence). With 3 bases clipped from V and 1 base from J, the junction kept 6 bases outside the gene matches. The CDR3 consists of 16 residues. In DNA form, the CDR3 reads TGTGCCAGCAGCTTTTACAGGGGGCGCCGGAACACTGAAGCTTTCTTT. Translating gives CASSFYRGRRNTEAFF.

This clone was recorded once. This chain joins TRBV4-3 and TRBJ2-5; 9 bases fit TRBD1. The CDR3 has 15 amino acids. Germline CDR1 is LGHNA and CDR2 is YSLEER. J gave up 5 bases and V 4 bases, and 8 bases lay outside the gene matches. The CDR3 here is CASSPGQGLRETQYF. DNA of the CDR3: TGCGCCAGCAGCCCCGGACAGGGGCTAAGGGAGACCCAGTACTTC.

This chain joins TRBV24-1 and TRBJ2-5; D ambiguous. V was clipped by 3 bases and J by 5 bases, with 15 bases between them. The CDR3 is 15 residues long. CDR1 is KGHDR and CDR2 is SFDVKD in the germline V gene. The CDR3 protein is CATSDRKGTRETQYF. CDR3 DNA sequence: TGTGCCACCAGTGATAGGAAGGGTACGCGGGAGACCCAGTACTTC.

The CDR3: CASSLARGIRVNEQFF. The CDR3 nucleotides are TGTGCCAGCAGCTTAGCGAGGGGGATACGAGTCAATGAGCAGTTCTTC. The chain links TRBV7-9 to TRBJ2-1; perhaps TRBD1 as D (6 bases). The CDR3 sequence is 16 residues long. Trimming left V 0 bases short and J 6 bases short, with 15 bases between. The germline V gene encodes CDR1 SEHNR and CDR2 FQNEAQ (reference sequence).

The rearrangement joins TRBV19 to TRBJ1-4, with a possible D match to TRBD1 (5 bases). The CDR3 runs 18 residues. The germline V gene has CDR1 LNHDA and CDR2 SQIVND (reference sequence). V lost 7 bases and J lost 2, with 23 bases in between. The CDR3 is CASNRGWGKGATNEKLFF. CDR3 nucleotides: TGTGCCAGTAACCGCGGCTGGGGGAAAGGGGCCACTAATGAAAAACTGTTTTTT.

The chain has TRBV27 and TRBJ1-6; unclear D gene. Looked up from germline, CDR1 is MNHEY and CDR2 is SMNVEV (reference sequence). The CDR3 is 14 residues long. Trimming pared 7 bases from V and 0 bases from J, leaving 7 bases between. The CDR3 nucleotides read TGTGCCAGCAAAATGAGCTCCTATAATTCACCCCTCCACTTT. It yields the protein CASKMSSYNSPLHF.

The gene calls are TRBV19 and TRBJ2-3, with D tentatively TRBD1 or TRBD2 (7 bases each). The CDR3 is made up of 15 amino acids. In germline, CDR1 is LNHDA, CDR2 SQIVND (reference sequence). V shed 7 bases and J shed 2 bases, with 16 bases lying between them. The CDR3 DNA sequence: TGTGCCAGTAAGGCAGGGGGAGGGGACACAGATACGCAGTATTTT. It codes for CASKAGGGDTDTQYF.

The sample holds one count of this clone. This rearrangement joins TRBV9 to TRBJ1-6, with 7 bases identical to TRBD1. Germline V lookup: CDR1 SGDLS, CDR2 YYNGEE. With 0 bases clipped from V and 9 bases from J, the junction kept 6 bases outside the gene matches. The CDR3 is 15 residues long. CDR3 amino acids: CASSVEVGGFSPLHF. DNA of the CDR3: TGTGCCAGCAGCGTAGAAGTAGGGGGCTTTTCACCCCTCCACTTT.

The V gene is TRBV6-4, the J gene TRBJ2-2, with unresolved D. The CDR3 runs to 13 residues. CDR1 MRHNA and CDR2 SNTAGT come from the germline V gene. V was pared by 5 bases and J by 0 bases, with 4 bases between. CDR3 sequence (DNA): TGTGCCAGCAGTCGGTCGAACACCGGGGAGCTGTTTTTT. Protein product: CASSRSNTGELFF.

Here the CDR3 reads CASSLNRADTGELFF. The CDR3 DNA follows: TGTGCCAGCAGCTTAAATCGGGCCGACACCGGGGAGCTGTTTTTT. The V gene is TRBV7-3, the J gene TRBJ2-2; D is unresolved. This CDR3 contains 15 residues. The V and J ends lost 1 base and 3 bases respectively, with 9 bases between them. Germline CDR1 SGHTA, CDR2 FQGTGA.

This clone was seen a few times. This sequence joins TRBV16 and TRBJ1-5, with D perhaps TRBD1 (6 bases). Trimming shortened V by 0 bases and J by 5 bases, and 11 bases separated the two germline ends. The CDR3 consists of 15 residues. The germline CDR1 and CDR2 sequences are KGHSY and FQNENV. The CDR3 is CASSQSGQRDQPQHF. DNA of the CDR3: TGTGCCAGCAGCCAATCTGGACAGCGAGATCAGCCCCAGCATTTT.

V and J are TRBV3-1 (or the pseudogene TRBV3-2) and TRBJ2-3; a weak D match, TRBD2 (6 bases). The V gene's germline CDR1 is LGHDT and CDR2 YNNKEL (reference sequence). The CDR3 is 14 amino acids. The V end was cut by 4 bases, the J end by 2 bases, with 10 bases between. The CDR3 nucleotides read TGTGCCAGCAGCCCGACTAGTCTCACAGATACGCAGTATTTT. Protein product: CASSPTSLTDTQYF.

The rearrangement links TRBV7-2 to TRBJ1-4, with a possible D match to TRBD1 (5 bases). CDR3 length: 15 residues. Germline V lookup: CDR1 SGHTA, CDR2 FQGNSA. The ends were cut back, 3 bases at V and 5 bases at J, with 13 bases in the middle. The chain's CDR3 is CASSLGVRSNEKLFF. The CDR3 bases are TGTGCCAGCAGCTTGGGGGTGAGATCAAATGAAAAACTGTTTTTT.

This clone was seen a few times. The CDR3 here is CASSQDPQGPRTDTQYF. The CDR3 nucleotides are TGCGCCAGCAGCCAAGATCCACAGGGGCCTAGGACAGATACGCAGTATTTT. The rearrangement joins TRBV4-3 to TRBJ2-3; 7 bases agree with TRBD1. Losses at the gene ends were 0 bases for V and 3 bases for J; bases not matched to a gene: 9. The CDR3 contains 17 residues. Germline lookup yields CDR1 LGHNA and CDR2 YSLEER.

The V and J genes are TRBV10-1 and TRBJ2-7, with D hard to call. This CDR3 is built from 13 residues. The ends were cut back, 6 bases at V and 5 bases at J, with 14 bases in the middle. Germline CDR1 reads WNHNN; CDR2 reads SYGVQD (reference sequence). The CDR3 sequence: CASRQVGSDEQYF. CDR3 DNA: TGCGCCAGCAGGCAAGTGGGGTCCGACGAGCAGTACTTC.

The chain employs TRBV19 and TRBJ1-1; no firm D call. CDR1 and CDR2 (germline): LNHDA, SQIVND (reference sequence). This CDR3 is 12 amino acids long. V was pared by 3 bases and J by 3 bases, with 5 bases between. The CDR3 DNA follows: TGTGCCAGTAGTATCTGGGACACTGAAGCTTTCTTT. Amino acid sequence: CASSIWDTEAFF.

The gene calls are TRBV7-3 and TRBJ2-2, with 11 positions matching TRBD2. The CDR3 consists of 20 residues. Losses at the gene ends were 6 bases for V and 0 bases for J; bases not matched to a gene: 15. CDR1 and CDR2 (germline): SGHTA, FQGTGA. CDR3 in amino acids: CASSPRGTSGYPANTGELFF. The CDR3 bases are TGTGCCAGCAGTCCTCGTGGGACTAGCGGTTACCCCGCGAACACCGGGGAGCTGTTTTTT.

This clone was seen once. In nucleotides, the CDR3 is TGTGCCAGCAGTTCTAGGGTTTGGGGACAGGGCTATGGCTACACCTTC. This encodes CASSSRVWGQGYGYTF. The rearrangement joins TRBV28 to TRBJ1-2; 9 bases fit TRBD1. The V segment lost 4 bases and the J segment 4 bases; nucleotides outside the gene matches: 10. Germline V CDR1 and CDR2: MDHEN, SYDVKM. The CDR3 has 16 amino acids.

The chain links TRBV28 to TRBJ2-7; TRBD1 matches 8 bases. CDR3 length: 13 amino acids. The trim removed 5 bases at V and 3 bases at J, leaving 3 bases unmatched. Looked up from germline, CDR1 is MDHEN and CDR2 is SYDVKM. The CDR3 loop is CASSPGTGYEQYF. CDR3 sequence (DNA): TGTGCCAGCAGTCCCGGGACAGGCTACGAGCAGTACTTC.

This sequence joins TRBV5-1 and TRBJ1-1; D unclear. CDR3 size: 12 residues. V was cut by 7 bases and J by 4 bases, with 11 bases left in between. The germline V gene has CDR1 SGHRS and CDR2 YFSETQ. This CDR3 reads CASEGTGTEAFF. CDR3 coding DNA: TGCGCCAGCGAGGGAACGGGCACTGAAGCTTTCTTT.

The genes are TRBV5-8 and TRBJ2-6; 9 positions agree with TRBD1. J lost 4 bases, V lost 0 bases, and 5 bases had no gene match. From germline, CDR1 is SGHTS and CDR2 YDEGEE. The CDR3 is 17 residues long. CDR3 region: CASSLVQGALGANVLTF. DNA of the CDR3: TGTGCCAGCAGCTTGGTACAGGGGGCTCTAGGGGCCAACGTCCTGACTTTC.

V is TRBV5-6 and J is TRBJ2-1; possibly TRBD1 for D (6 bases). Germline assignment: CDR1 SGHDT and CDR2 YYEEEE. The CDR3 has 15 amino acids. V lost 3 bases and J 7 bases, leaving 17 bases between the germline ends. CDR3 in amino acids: CASSWQGEGENEQFF. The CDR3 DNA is TGTGCCAGCAGCTGGCAGGGTGAGGGGGAAAATGAGCAGTTCTTC.